This T cell receptor beta chain was recovered during a study of radiotherapy plus CTLA-4 blockade in lung cancer. For the study at large: Among patients, around 19% showed objective responses, and approximately 31% had disease control. Study results and limitations: After treatment with radiotherapy plus ipilimumab, TCR clones that came from the tumor expanded in blood.

Focal radiation was given together with CTLA-4 blockade (ipilimumab) to patients with chemo-refractory metastatic non-small-cell lung cancer. Clones were read by immunoSEQ multiplex PCR, and TCRdb kept only the in-frame ones, dropping some. This table has tens of thousands of clones, around four fifths appearing once. In regard to this clone: Its antigen is unknown.

This CDR3 has 16 amino acids. The germline gives CDR1 LNHDA, CDR2 SQIVND (reference sequence). J was trimmed by 7 bases and V by 7 bases; bases with no gene match: 13. The starting material was peripheral blood, obtained from a patient treated with radiotherapy plus ipilimumab. This TCR came from a human donor with non-small cell lung cancer who had a partial response to radiotherapy plus ipilimumab. This rearrangement joins TRBV19 to TRBJ2-1, with 10 positions matching TRBD1. CDR3 loop: CASTPFGTGDLNEQFF. In DNA form, the CDR3 reads TGTGCCAGTACCCCATTCGGGACAGGGGATTTGAATGAGCAGTTCTTC.